This is a list of T cell receptor beta chains from one sample in a study of PD-L1 blockade in urothelial cancer. Libraries were prepared by immunoSEQ multiplex PCR; TCRdb keeps only in-frame clonotypes and omits some of them. The table includes some 45,000 clones, more than 70% detected once. The source material was PBMCs, sampled around atezolizumab (anti-PD-L1) treatment. The receptors derive from a man aged 60 to 75 with urothelial cancer. The CDR3 runs from the conserved cysteine through the conserved F or W. A D gene is named only where the DNA matches it firmly. Part of the rows lack a size; the others show once, few, many or a class for expanded clones.

J: TRBJ2-1; V: TRBV7-9; size: .; D: TRBD2; CDR3: CASSFTTSGSRNEQFF; DNA: TGTGCCAGCAGCTTTACGACTAGCGGGAGTAGAAATGAGCAGTTCTTC
J: TRBJ1-5; V: TRBV28; size: .; D: .; CDR3: CASSLGGQRNQPQHF; DNA: TGTGCCAGCAGTTTGGGGGGGCAGAGAAATCAGCCCCAGCATTTT
J: TRBJ2-5; V: TRBV11-2; size: .; D: TRBD1; CDR3: CASSATGGKETQYF; DNA: TGTGCCAGCAGCGCGACAGGGGGTAAAGAGACCCAGTACTTC
J: TRBJ2-7; V: TRBV6-5; size: .; D: .; CDR3: CASSYGGGGQYF; DNA: TGTGCCAGCAGTTACGGAGGGGGGGGGCAGTACTTC
J: TRBJ2-2; V: TRBV4-1; size: .; D: TRBD2; CDR3: CASSQEGSGPNTGELFF; DNA: TGCGCCAGCAGCCAAGAAGGTAGCGGGCCGAACACCGGGGAGCTGTTTTTT
J: TRBJ2-2; V: TRBV11-2; size: .; D: TRBD1; CDR3: CASSMGQSNTGELFF; DNA: TGTGCCAGCAGCATGGGACAGTCGAACACCGGGGAGCTGTTTTTT
J: TRBJ2-3; V: TRBV5-1; size: .; D: TRBD2; CDR3: CASLPGLQSTDTQYF; DNA: TGCGCCAGCCTTCCGGGACTACAAAGCACAGATACGCAGTATTTT
J: TRBJ1-3; V: TRBV2; size: .; D: .; CDR3: CASSGLGTRSGNTIYF; DNA: TGTGCCAGCAGTGGGTTGGGGACACGCTCTGGAAACACCATATATTTT
J: TRBJ2-7; V: TRBV6-1; size: .; D: TRBD1; CDR3: CASSQGDEQYF; DNA: TGTGCCAGCAGCCAGGGGGACGAGCAGTACTTC
J: TRBJ1-5; V: TRBV6-1; size: .; D: .; CDR3: CASSEDPRPNQPQHF; DNA: TGTGCCAGCAGTGAAGACCCCAGGCCCAATCAGCCCCAGCATTTT
J: TRBJ1-1; V: TRBV6-5; size: .; D: .; CDR3: CASSSLQGLREAFF; DNA: TGTGCCAGCAGTTCCTTACAGGGACTACGTGAAGCTTTCTTT
J: TRBJ2-7; V: TRBV14; size: .; D: TRBD1; CDR3: CASSQDRGQEAKSYEQYF; DNA: TGTGCCAGCAGCCAAGATCGGGGACAGGAGGCGAAGTCCTACGAGCAGTACTTC
J: TRBJ2-5; V: TRBV5-1; size: .; D: TRBD1; CDR3: CASSPSTGAETQYF; DNA: TGCGCCAGCAGCCCGTCGACAGGGGCAGAGACCCAGTACTTC
J: TRBJ2-3; V: TRBV11-2; size: .; D: .; CDR3: CASSYPSTDTQYF; DNA: TGTGCCAGCAGCTATCCCTCCACAGATACGCAGTATTTT
J: TRBJ2-7; V: TRBV13; size: .; D: TRBD2; CDR3: CASSSGVTSGGAPYEQYF; DNA: TGTGCCAGCAGCTCGGGGGTGACTAGCGGGGGGGCACCCTACGAGCAGTACTTC
J: TRBJ2-1; V: TRBV4-1; size: .; D: TRBD1; CDR3: CASSQGQGKGNEQFF; DNA: TGCGCCAGCAGCCAGGGACAGGGAAAGGGCAATGAGCAGTTCTTC
J: TRBJ1-5; V: TRBV28; size: .; D: .; CDR3: CASSLSDLVLNQPQHF; DNA: TGTGCCAGCAGTTTATCAGATCTAGTACTGAATCAGCCCCAGCATTTT
J: TRBJ2-2; V: TRBV10-3; size: few; D: TRBD1; CDR3: CAIRETGSTGELFF; DNA: TGTGCCATCAGAGAGACAGGGAGCACCGGGGAGCTGTTTTTT